These 17 T cell receptor beta chains share one sample of origin, sequenced in a study of T cell responses to AZD1222 COVID-19 vaccine. TCRdb keeps only in-frame clones here, not all; method: immunoSEQ multiplex PCR. Among 120,000 to 150,000 clones listed, 89% were seen once. The sample consisted of peripheral blood, taken 28 days after the second AZD1222 dose. The receptors here all came from an adult who received the AZD1222 COVID-19 vaccine.

This chain connects TRBV19 to TRBJ1-1, with a possible D match to TRBD1 (6 bases). The length of the CDR3 is 14 residues. Germline assignment: CDR1 LNHDA and CDR2 SQIVND (reference sequence). V lost 6 bases to trimming and J lost 3 bases, with 14 bases between them. DNA of the CDR3: TGTGCCAGTAGCGCCCTCGGACAGTACACTGAAGCTTTCTTT. Residues: CASSALGQYTEAFF.

The J gene is TRBJ2-5, the V gene TRBV28; TRBD2 aligns across 14 bases. V lost 6 bases to trimming and J lost 4 bases; unmatched junction nucleotides: 13. The CDR3 has 18 amino acids. Germline CDR1 is MDHEN and CDR2 is SYDVKM. The CDR3 DNA is TGTGCCAGCAGCCCCCTGGGACTAGCGGGAGTAATAGGAGAGACCCAGTACTTC. It encodes CASSPLGLAGVIGETQYF.

The V and J genes are TRBV6-5 and TRBJ1-1, with D maybe TRBD1 (6 bases). The CDR3 runs to 14 residues. Trimming stripped 6 bases from V and 0 bases from J, with 11 bases between. Germline lookup yields CDR1 MNHEY and CDR2 SVGAGI. The CDR3 DNA reads TGTGCCAGCAGATGGGACACTTTGAACACTGAAGCTTTCTTT. This encodes CASRWDTLNTEAFF.

The V and J genes are TRBV28 and TRBJ1-5; D is unresolved. The CDR3 totals 14 residues. Germline V lookup: CDR1 MDHEN, CDR2 SYDVKM. V lost 5 bases, J lost 6 bases, and 14 bases lay in between. The DNA of the CDR3 is TGTGCCAGCAGTAAATTGACAAGTAGTCAGCCCCAGCATTTT. Its protein product is CASSKLTSSQPQHF.

The rearrangement uses TRBV18 and TRBJ1-2, with a possible D match to TRBD1 (5 bases). The V end was cut by 4 bases, the J end by 8 bases, with 17 bases between. CDR3 length equals 14 residues. The germline V gene encodes CDR1 KGHSH and CDR2 LQKENI. The CDR3 region is CASSQDISAGGYTF. In nucleotides, the CDR3 is TGTGCCAGCTCACAGGACATTTCCGCGGGAGGCTACACCTTC.

J is TRBJ2-7 and V is TRBV27, with no clear D. The germline V gene has CDR1 MNHEY and CDR2 SMNVEV (reference sequence). V lost 4 bases to trimming and J lost 4 bases, with 14 bases between them. The length of the CDR3 is 14 residues. The CDR3 DNA is TGTGCCAGCAGTTGGTCGGCCCTGGCTTACGAGCAGTACTTC. Translation gives CASSWSALAYEQYF.

This chain uses TRBV28 with TRBJ1-5, with D tentatively TRBD1 (6 bases). Trimming removed 3 bases from V and 5 bases from J, with 14 bases in between. The CDR3 extends over 15 amino acids. Germline CDR1 MDHEN, CDR2 SYDVKM. The CDR3 nucleotides read TGTGCCAGCAGTTTCGGGCAGGGGAGGTATCAGCCCCAGCATTTT. As protein: CASSFGQGRYQPQHF.

V and J are TRBV4-1 and TRBJ1-4; 10 bases match TRBD1. Germline trimming cut 0 bases from V and 7 bases from J; bases unmatched to any gene: 2. The CDR3 loop spans 15 amino acids. Germline assignment: CDR1 MGHRA and CDR2 YSYEKL. The CDR3 region is CASSQDWDRGEKLFF. CDR3 nucleotides: TGCGCCAGCAGCCAAGACTGGGACAGGGGTGAAAAACTGTTTTTT.

The J gene is TRBJ2-2, the V gene TRBV4-3; D is ambiguous. This CDR3 is 15 amino acids long. CDR1 is LGHNA, CDR2 YSLEER, per germline. Trimming cost V 1 base and J 4 bases, with 10 bases left between them. The CDR3 here is CASSQAIDFTGELFF. CDR3 in DNA: TGCGCCAGCAGCCAAGCGATTGACTTCACCGGGGAGCTGTTTTTT.

In its sample, this clone was seen once. The chain carries TRBV7-2 and TRBJ2-5, with D tentatively TRBD2 (6 bases). The V end was cut by 1 base, the J end by 0 bases, with 15 bases between. Looked up from germline, CDR1 is SGHTA and CDR2 is FQGNSA. The CDR3 covers 17 residues. As DNA, the CDR3 is TGTGCCAGCAGCTTAGTACTAGCCCCACCGTACCAAGAGACCCAGTACTTC. Its protein product is CASSLVLAPPYQETQYF.

This clone was detected once. The rearrangement joins TRBV18 to TRBJ1-1, with 7 bases aligning to TRBD1. This CDR3 has 15 residues. V was pared by 2 bases and J by 1 base, with 4 bases of the junction left unmatched. CDR1 KGHSH and CDR2 LQKENI come from the germline V gene. CDR3 coding DNA: TGTGCCAGCTCACCAAGCGACAGGGAGAACACTGAAGCTTTCTTT. As protein: CASSPSDRENTEAFF.

This clone was counted a few times. The genes are TRBV6-2 or TRBV6-3 and TRBJ2-7, with D uncertain. This CDR3 comprises 11 residues. V was clipped by 6 bases and J by 3 bases, with 6 bases between them. Germline V CDR1 and CDR2: MNHEY, SVGEGT. Written as DNA, the CDR3 is TGTGCCAGCAGCCATAACTACGAGCAGTACTTC. Protein: CASSHNYEQYF.

V is TRBV7-2 and J is TRBJ2-6; the match to TRBD1 covers 8 bases. The CDR3 has 17 residues. The V and J ends lost 7 bases and 0 bases, in that order; junction bases with no gene match: 8. Per germline, CDR1 SGHTA and CDR2 FQGNSA. As DNA, the CDR3 is TGTGCCAGCATCTCCGGGACAGGCATCTCTGGGGCCAACGTCCTGACTTTC. It yields the protein CASISGTGISGANVLTF.

V is TRBV19 and J is TRBJ1-5; perhaps TRBD1 as D (6 bases). CDR1 and CDR2 (germline): LNHDA, SQIVND (reference sequence). This CDR3 spans 19 amino acids. V lost 3 bases, J lost 0 bases, and 21 bases lay in between. CDR3 in DNA: TGTGCCAGTAGTATGGGGGGGACACCCAGAGGACTTAGCAATCAGCCCCAGCATTTT. Its protein is CASSMGGTPRGLSNQPQHF.

The J gene is TRBJ2-1, the V gene TRBV9; tentatively, D is TRBD1 (5 bases). This CDR3 contains 16 residues. V was shortened by 1 base and J by 5 bases, with 16 bases between the two germline ends. From germline, CDR1 is SGDLS and CDR2 YYNGEE. CDR3 DNA: TGTGCCAGCAGCGTAACCTCCCAAGGGGCCCACAATGAGCAGTTCTTC. This codes for CASSVTSQGAHNEQFF.

The V call is TRBV28, the J call TRBJ1-5, with a weak D call TRBD1 (5 bases). The CDR3 has 17 amino acids. Per germline, CDR1 MDHEN and CDR2 SYDVKM. The germline V and J ends were trimmed by 6 bases and 0 bases, with 18 bases remaining between them. The CDR3, as DNA: TGTGCCAGCAGGTCAGCCGGGGCCCGCTATAGCAATCAGCCCCAGCATTTT. Translated, it gives CASRSAGARYSNQPQHF. Together with reference TRBV28 and TRBJ1-5, the CDR3 gives the full variable domain: DVKVTQSSRYLVKRTGEKVFLECVQDMDHENMFWYRQDPGLGLRLIYFSYDVKMKEKGDIPEGYSVSREKKERFSLILESASTNQTSMYLCASRSAGARYSNQPQHFGDGTRLSIL.

The V call is TRBV19, the J call TRBJ1-2, with TRBD1 identical over 7 bases. With V trimmed by 0 bases and J by 4 bases, 8 bases remained unmatched. This CDR3 is built from 16 residues. Germline-derived CDR1 and CDR2 are LNHDA and SQIVND (reference sequence). CDR3 amino acids: CASSIDSRAGGYGYTF. CDR3 sequence (DNA): TGTGCCAGTAGTATAGACTCCCGGGCAGGGGGCTATGGCTACACCTTC.